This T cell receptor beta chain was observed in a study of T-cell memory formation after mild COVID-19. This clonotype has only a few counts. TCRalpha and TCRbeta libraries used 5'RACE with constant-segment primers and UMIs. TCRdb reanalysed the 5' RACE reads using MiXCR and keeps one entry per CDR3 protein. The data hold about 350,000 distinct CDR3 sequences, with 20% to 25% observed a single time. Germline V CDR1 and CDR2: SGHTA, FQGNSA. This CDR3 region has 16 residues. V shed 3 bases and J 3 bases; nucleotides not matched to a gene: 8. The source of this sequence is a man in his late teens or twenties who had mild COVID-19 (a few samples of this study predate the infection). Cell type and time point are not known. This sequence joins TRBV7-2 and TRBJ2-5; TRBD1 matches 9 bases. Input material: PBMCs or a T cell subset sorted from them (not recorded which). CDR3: CASSFGGTGTEETQYF. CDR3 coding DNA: TGTGCCAGCAGCTTTGGTGGGACAGGGACCGAAGAGACCCAGTACTTC.